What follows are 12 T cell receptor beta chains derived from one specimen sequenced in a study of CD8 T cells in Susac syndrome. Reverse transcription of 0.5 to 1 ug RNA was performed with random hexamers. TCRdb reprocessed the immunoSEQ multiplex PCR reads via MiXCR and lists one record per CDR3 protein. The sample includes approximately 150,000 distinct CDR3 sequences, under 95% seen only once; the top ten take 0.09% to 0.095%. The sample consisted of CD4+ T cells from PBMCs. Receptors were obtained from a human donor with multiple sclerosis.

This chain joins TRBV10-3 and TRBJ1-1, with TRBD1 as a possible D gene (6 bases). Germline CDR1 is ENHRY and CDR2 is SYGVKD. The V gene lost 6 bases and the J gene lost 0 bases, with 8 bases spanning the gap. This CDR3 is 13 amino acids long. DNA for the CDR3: TGTGCCATCAGCGGACAGATGAACACTGAAGCTTTCTTT. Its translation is CAISGQMNTEAFF.

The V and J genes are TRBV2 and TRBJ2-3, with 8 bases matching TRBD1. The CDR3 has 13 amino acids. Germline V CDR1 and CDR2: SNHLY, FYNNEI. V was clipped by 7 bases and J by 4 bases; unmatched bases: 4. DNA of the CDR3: TGTGCCAGCACCAGGGGGCGGGCAGATACGCAGTATTTT. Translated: CASTRGRADTQYF. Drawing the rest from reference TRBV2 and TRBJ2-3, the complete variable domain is EPEVTQTPSHQVTQMGQEVILRCVPISNHLYFYWYRQILGQKVEFLVSFYNNEISEKSEIFDDQFSVERPDGSNFTLKIRSTKLEDSAMYFCASTRGRADTQYFGPGTRLTVL.

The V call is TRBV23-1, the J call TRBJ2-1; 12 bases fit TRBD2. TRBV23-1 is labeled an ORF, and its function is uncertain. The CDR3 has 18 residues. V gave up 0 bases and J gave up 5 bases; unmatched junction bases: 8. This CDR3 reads CASSQSVGLAGGNNEQFF. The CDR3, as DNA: TGCGCCAGCAGTCAATCCGTAGGTCTAGCGGGAGGGAACAATGAGCAGTTCTTC.

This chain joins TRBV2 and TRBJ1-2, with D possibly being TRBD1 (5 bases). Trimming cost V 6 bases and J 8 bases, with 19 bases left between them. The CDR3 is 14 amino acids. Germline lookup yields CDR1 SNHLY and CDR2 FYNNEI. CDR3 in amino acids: CASSRDSGGQGYTF. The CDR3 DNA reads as TGTGCCAGCAGCAGGGACTCTGGTGGTCAAGGCTACACCTTC. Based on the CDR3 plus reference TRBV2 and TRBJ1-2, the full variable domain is EPEVTQTPSHQVTQMGQEVILRCVPISNHLYFYWYRQILGQKVEFLVSFYNNEISEKSEIFDDQFSVERPDGSNFTLKIRSTKLEDSAMYFCASSRDSGGQGYTFGSGTRLTVV.

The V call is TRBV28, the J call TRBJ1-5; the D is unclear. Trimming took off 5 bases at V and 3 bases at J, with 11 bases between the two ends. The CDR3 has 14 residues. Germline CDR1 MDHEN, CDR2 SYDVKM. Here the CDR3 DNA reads TGTGCCAGCAGTGAAGCCTCCCTCAATCAGCCCCAGCATTTT. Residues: CASSEASLNQPQHF. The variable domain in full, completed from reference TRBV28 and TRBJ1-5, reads DVKVTQSSRYLVKRTGEKVFLECVQDMDHENMFWYRQDPGLGLRLIYFSYDVKMKEKGDIPEGYSVSREKKERFSLILESASTNQTSMYLCASSEASLNQPQHFGDGTRLSIL.

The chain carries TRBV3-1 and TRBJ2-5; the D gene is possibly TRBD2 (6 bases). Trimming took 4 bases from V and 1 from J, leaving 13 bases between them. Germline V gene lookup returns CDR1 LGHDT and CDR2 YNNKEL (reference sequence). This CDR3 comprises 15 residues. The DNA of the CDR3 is TGTGCCAGCAGCCTTTCCAGCGGGCGCCAAGAGACCCAGTACTTC. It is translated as CASSLSSGRQETQYF.

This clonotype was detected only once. In DNA form, the CDR3 reads TGCAGTGCTAGAGGGTCAGGCACTGAAGCTTTCTTT. Translation gives CSARGSGTEAFF. This sequence joins TRBV20-1 and TRBJ1-1; no clear D. The V end lost 1 base, the J end lost 4 bases, and 7 bases lay between the germline ends. CDR1 DFQATT and CDR2 SNEGSKA come from the germline V gene (reference sequence). The CDR3 covers 12 residues.

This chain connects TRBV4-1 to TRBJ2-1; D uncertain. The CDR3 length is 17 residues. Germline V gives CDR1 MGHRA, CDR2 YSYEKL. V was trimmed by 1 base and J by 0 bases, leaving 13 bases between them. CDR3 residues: CASSQASGMSSYNEQFF. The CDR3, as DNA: TGCGCCAGCAGCCAAGCCTCGGGTATGAGCTCCTACAATGAGCAGTTCTTC.

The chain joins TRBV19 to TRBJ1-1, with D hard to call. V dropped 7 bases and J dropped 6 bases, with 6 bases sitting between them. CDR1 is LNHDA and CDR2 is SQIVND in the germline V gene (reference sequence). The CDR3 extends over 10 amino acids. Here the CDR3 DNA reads TGTGCCAGTAAAGAGGCTGAAGCTTTCTTT. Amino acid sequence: CASKEAEAFF.

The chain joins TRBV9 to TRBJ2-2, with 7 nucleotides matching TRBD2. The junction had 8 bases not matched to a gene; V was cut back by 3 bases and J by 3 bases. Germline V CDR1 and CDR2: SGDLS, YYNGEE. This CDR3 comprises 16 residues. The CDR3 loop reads CASSARGTIHTGELFF. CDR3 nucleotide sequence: TGTGCCAGCAGCGCGCGTGGGACTATTCACACCGGGGAGCTGTTTTTT.

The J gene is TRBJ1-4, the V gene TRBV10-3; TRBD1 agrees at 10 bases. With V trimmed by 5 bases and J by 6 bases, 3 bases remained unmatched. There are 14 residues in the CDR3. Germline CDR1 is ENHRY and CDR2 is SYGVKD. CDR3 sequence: CAISRTGGYEKLFF. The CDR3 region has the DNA TGTGCCATCAGTCGGACAGGGGGATATGAAAAACTGTTTTTT.

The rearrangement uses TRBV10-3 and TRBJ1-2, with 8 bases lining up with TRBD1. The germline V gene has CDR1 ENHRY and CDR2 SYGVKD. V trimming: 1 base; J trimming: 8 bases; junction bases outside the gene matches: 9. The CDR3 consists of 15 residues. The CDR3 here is CAISELGTGTTGYTF. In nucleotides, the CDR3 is TGTGCCATCAGTGAGTTAGGGACAGGTACGACCGGCTACACCTTC.